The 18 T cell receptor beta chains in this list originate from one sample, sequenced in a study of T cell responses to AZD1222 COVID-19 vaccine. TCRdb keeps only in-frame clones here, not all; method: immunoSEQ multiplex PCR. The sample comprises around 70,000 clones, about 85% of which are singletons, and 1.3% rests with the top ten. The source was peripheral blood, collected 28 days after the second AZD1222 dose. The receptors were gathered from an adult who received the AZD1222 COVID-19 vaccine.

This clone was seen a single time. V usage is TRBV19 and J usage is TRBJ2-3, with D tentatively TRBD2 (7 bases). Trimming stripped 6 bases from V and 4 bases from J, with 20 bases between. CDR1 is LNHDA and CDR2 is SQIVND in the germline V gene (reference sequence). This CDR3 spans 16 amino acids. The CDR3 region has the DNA TGTGCCAGTAGAGACCTGGGGGGCGGGAGCCCAGATACGCAGTATTTT. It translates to CASRDLGGGSPDTQYF.

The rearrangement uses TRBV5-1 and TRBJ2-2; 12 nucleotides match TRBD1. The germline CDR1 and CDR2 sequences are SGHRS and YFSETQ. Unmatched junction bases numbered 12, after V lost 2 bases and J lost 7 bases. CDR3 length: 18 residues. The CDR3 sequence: CASSLSPPGQGADGELFF. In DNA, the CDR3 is TGCGCCAGCAGCTTAAGCCCACCGGGACAGGGGGCCGACGGGGAGCTGTTTTTT.

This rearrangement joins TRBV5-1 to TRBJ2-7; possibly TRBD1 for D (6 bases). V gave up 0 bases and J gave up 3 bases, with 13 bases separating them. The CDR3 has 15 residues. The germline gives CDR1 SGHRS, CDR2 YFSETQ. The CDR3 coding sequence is TGCGCCAGCAGCTTGGGGGGCAGGGACAACTACGAGCAGTACTTC. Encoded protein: CASSLGGRDNYEQYF.

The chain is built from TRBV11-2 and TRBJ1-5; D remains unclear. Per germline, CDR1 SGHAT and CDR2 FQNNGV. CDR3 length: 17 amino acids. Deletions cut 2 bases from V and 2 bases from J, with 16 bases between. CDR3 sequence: CASSLSGQASRNQPQHF. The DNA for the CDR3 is TGTGCCAGCAGCTTAAGTGGGCAGGCCTCACGCAATCAGCCCCAGCATTTT.

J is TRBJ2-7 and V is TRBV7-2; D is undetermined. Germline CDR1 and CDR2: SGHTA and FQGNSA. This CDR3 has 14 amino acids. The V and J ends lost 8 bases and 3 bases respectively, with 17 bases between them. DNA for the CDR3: TGTGCCAGCCGCCTGGGCCCCTCGGGCTACGAGCAGTACTTC. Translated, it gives CASRLGPSGYEQYF.

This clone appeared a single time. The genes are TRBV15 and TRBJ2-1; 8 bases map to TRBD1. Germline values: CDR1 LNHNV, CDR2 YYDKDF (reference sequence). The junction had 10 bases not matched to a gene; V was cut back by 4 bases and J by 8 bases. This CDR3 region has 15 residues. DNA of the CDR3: TGTGCCACCAGCATTCGGACAGGGAAAGTCCATGAGCAGTTCTTC. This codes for CATSIRTGKVHEQFF. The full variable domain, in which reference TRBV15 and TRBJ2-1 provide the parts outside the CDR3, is DAMVIQNPRYQVTQFGKPVTLSCSQTLNHNVMYWYQQKSSQAPKLLFHYYDKDFNNEADTPDNFQSRRPNTSFCFLDIRSPGLGDTAMYLCATSIRTGKVHEQFFGPGTRLTVL.

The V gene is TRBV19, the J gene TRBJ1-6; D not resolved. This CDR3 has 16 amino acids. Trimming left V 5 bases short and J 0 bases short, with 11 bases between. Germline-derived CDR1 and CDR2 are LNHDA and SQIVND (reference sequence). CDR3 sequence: CASSSLGYSYNSPLHF. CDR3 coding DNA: TGTGCCAGTAGTTCCCTTGGGTACTCCTATAATTCACCCCTCCACTTT. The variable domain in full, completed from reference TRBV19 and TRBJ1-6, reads DGGITQSPKYLFRKEGQNVTLSCEQNLNHDAMYWYRQDPGQGLRLIYYSQIVNDFQKGDIAEGYSVSREKKESFPLTVTSAQKNPTAFYLCASSSLGYSYNSPLHFGNGTRLTVT.

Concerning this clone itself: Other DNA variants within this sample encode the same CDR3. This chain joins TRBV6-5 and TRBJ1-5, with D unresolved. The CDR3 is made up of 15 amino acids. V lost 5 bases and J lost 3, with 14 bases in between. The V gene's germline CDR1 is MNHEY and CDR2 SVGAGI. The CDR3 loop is CASSRTGGLNQPQHF. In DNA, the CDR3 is TGTGCCAGCAGTAGAACCGGAGGACTCAATCAGCCCCAGCATTTT.

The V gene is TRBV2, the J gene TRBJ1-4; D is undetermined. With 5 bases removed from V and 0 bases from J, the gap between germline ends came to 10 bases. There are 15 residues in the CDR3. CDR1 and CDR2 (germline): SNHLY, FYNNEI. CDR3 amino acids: CASSTGIATNEKLFF. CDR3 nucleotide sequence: TGTGCCAGCAGTACGGGGATTGCAACTAATGAAAAACTGTTTTTT.

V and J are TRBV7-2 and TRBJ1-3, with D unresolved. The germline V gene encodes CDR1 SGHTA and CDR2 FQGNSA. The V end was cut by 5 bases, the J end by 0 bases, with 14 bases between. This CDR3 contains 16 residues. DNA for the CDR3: TGTGCCAGCAGCCCCGGTATTAGCCGCTCTGGAAACACCATATATTTT. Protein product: CASSPGISRSGNTIYF.

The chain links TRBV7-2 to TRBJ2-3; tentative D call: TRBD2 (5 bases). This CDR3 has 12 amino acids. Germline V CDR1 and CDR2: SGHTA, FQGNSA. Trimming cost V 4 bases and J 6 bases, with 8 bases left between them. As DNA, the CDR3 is TGTGCCAGCAGCTCCCCGGGGGATACGCAGTATTTT. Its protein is CASSSPGDTQYF.

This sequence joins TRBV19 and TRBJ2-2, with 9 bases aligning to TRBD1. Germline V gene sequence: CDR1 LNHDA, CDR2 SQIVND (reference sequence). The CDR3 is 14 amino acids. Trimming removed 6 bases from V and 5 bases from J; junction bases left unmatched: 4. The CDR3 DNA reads TGTGCCAGTAGCTCACAGGGGGCAACCGGGGAGCTGTTTTTT. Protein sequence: CASSSQGATGELFF.

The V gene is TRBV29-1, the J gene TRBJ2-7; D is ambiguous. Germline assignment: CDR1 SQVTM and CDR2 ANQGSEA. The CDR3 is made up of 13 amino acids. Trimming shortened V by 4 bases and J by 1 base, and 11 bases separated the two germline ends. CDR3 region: CSVGGGVSYEQYF. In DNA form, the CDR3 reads TGCAGCGTTGGCGGCGGAGTTTCCTACGAGCAGTACTTC.

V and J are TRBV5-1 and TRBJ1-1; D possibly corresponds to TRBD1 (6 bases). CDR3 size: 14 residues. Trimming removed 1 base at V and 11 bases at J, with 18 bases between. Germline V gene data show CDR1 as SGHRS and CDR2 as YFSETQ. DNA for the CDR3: TGCGCCAGCAGCTTGTCGCCAGGGGAGACGTGGGCTTTCTTT. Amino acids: CASSLSPGETWAFF.

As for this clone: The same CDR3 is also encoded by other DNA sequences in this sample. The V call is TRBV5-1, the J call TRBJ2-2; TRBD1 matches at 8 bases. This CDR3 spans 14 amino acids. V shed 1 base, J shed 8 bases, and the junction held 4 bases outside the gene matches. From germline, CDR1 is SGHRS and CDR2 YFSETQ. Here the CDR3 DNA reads TGCGCCAGCAGCTTGAACACAGGGGGTGGGGAGCTGTTTTTT. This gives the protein CASSLNTGGGELFF.

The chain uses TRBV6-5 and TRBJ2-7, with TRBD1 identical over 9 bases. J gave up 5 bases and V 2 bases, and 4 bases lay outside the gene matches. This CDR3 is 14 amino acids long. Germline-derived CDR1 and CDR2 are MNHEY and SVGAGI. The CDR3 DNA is TGTGCCAGCAGTTACGACAGGGGGTCCCACGAGCAGTACTTC. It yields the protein CASSYDRGSHEQYF.

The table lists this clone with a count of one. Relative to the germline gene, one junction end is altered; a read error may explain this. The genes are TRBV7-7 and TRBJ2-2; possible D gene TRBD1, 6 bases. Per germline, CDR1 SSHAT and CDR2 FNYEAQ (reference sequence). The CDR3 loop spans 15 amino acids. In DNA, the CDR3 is TGTGCTAGCAGCTCCGGGACAACGAACACCGGGGAGCTGTTTTTT. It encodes CASSSGTTNTGELFF.

The CDR3 sequence: CASSEVRGDTEAFF. The CDR3 bases are TGTGCCAGCAGTGAGGTTCGGGGGGACACTGAAGCTTTCTTT. The chain combines TRBV2 with TRBJ1-1, with D possibly TRBD1 on 5 matching bases. V gave up 3 bases and J gave up 3 bases, with 11 bases separating them. This CDR3 has 14 amino acids. Germline V gene sequence: CDR1 SNHLY, CDR2 FYNNEI.